This TCR beta chain originates from a study of PD-L1 blockade in urothelial cancer. The wider study: Blood was analyzed 3 weeks (second dose) and 6 weeks after treatment start.

TCRdb's copy holds only in-frame clones and misses some; the assay was immunoSEQ multiplex PCR. The sample contains 35,000 to 50,000 clones, more than 65% of which appear only once. Locally advanced or metastatic urothelial carcinoma was diagnosed in the patients. Per germline, CDR1 MNHEY and CDR2 SVGAGI. The CDR3 runs to 14 residues. The V gene lost 0 bases and the J gene lost 3 bases, with 9 bases spanning the gap. The rearrangement joins TRBV6-5 to TRBJ2-7; TRBD1 might be the D (6 bases). This TCR derives from a man aged 65 to 85 with urothelial cancer. The sample consisted of PBMCs, taken around atezolizumab (anti-PD-L1) treatment. The CDR3: CASSYSGAVYEQYF. CDR3 nucleotides: TGTGCCAGCAGTTACTCGGGGGCAGTCTACGAGCAGTACTTC.